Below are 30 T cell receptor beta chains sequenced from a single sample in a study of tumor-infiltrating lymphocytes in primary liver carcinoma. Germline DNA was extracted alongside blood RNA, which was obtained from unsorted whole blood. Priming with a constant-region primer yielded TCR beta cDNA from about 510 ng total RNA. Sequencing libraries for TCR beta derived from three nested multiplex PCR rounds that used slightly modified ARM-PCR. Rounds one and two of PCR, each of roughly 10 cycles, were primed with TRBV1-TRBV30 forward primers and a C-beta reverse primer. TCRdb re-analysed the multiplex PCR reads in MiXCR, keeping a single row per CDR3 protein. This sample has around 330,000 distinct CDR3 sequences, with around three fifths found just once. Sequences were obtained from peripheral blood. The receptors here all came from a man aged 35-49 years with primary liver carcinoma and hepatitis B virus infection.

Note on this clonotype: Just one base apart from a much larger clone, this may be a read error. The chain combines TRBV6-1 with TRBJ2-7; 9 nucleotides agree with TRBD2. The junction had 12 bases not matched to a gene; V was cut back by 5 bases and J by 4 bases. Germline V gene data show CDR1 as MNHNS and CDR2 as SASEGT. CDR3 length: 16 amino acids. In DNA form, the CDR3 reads TGTGCCAGCAGTTACTCGAGTAATAGCGGGGGTTACGAGCAGTACTTC. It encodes CASSYSSNSGGYEQYF.

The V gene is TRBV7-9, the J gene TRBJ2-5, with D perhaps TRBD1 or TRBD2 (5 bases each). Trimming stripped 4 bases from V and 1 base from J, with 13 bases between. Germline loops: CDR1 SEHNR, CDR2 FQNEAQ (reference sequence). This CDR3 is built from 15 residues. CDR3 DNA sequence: TGTGCCAGCAGCTCGTACCGGGACGGCCAAGAGACCCAGTACTTC. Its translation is CASSSYRDGQETQYF.

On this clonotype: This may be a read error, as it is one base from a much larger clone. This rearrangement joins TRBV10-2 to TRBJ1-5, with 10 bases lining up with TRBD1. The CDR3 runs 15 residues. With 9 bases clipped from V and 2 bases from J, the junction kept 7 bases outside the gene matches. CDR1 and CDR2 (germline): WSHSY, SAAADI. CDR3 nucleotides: TGCGCCAGTATGGACAGGGGGTTGGGCAATCAGCCCCAGCATTTT. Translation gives CASMDRGLGNQPQHF.

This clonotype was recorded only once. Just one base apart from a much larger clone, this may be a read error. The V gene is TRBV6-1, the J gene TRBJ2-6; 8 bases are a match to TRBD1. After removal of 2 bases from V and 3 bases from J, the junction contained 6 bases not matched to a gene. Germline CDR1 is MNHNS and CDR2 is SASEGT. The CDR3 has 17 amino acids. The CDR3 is CASSELAGGLGANVLTF. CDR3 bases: TGTGCCAGCAGTGAACTAGCAGGGGGCCTTGGGGCCAACGTCCTGACTTTC.

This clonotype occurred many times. CDR3 bases: TGCGCCAGCAGCCAGGACGGACGGGCGAACACCGGGGAGCTGTTTTTT. It specifies CASSQDGRANTGELFF. This chain links TRBV4-3 with TRBJ2-2, with D hard to call. CDR1 and CDR2 (germline): LGHNA, YSLEER. V lost 3 bases to trimming and J lost 0 bases, with 11 bases between them. The CDR3 runs 16 residues.

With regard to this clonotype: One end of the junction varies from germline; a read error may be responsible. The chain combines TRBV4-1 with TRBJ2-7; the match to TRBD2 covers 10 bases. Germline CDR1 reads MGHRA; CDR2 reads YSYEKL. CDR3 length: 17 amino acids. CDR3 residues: CASSPLLAGVSPYKQYF. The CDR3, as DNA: TGCGCCAGCAGCCCCTTGCTAGCGGGAGTATCCCCCTACAAGCAGTACTTC.

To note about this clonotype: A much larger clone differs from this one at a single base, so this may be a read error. The CDR3 region is CASSTPAGGASTEAFF. Written as DNA, the CDR3 is TGCGCCAGCAGCACCCCGGCTGGAGGGGCTAGCACTGAAGCTTTCTTT. V and J are TRBV4-1 and TRBJ1-1; possibly TRBD1 for D (5 bases). V lost 5 bases and J lost 4, with 20 bases in between. Germline loops: CDR1 MGHRA, CDR2 YSYEKL. This CDR3 region has 16 residues.

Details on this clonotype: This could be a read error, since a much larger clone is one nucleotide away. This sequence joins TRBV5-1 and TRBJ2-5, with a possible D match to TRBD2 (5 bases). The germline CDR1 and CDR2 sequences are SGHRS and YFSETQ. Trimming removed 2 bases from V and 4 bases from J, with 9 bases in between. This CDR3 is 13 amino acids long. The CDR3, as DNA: TGCGCCAGCAGCTTATCTGAGGGAGAGACCCAGTACTTC. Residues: CASSLSEGETQYF.

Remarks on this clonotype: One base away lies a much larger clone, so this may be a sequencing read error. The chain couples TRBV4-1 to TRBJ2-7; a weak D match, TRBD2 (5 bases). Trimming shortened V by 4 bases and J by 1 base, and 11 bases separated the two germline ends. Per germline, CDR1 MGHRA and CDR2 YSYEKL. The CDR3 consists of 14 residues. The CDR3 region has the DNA TGCGCCAGCAGCCGGACCGGGGTATCCTACGAGCAGTACTTC. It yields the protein CASSRTGVSYEQYF.

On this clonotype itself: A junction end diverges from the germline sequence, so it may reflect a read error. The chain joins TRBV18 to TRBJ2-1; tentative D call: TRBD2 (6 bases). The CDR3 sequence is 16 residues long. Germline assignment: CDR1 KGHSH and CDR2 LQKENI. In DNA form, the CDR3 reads TGTACCAGCTCACCCATGGGACTCCGGCCTGGGGATGATCAGTTCTTC. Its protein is CTSSPMGLRPGDDQFF.

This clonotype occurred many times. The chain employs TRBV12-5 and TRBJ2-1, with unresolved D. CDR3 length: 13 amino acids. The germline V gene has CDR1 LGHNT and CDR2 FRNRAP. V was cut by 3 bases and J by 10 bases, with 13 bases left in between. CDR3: CASGFGGGREQFF. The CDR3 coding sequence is TGTGCTAGTGGTTTTGGCGGCGGAAGAGAGCAGTTCTTC.

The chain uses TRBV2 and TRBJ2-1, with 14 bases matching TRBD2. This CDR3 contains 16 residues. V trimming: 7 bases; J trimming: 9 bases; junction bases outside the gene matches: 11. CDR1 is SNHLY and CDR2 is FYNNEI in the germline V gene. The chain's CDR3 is CASTERLAGGPVEQFF. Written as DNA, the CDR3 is TGTGCCAGCACCGAACGACTAGCGGGAGGGCCTGTTGAGCAGTTCTTC.

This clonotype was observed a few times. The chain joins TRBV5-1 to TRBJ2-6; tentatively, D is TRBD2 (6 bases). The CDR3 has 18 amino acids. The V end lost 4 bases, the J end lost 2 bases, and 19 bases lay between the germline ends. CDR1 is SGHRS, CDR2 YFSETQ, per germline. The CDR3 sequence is CASSQTAGITPGANVLTF. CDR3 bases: TGCGCCAGCAGCCAAACGGCGGGGATCACTCCTGGGGCCAACGTCCTGACTTTC. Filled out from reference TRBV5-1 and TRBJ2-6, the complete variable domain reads KAGVTQTPRYLIKTRGQQVTLSCSPISGHRSVSWYQQTPGQGLQFLFEYFSETQRNKGNFPGRFSGRQFSNSRSEMNVSTLELGDSALYLCASSQTAGITPGANVLTFGAGSRLTVL.

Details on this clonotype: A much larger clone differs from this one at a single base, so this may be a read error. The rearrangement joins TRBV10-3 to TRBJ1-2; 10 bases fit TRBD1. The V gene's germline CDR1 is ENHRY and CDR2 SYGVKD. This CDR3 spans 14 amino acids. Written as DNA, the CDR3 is TGTGCCATCAATTGGGAGACAGGGGGCGATGGCTACATCTTC. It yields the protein CAINWETGGDGYIF.

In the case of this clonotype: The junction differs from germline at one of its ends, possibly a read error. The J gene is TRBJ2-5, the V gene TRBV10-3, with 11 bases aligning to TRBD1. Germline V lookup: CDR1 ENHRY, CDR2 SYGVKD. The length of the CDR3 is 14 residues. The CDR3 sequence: CATSEPGQGESQYF. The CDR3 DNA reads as TGTGCCACCAGTGAGCCGGGACAGGGGGAGAGCCAGTACTTC.

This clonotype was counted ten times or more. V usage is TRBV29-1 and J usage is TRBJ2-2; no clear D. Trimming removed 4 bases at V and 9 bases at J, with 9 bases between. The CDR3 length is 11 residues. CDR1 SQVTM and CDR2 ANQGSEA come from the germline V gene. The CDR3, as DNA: TGCAGCGTTGCAGAGACCCGGGAGCTGTTTTTT. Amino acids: CSVAETRELFF.

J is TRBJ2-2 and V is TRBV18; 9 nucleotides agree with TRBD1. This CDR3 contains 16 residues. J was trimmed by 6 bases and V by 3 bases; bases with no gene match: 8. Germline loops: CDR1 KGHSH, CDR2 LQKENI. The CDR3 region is CASSPAGTGYAGELFF. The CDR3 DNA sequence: TGTGCCAGCTCACCGGCCGGGACAGGGTACGCCGGGGAGCTGTTTTTT.

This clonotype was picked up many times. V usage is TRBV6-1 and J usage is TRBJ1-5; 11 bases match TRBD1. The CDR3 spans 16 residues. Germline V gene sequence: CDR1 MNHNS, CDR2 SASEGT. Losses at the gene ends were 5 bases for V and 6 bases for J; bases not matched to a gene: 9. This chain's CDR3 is CASSPRTGGAGQPQHF. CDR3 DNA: TGTGCCAGCAGTCCCCGGACAGGGGGCGCGGGTCAGCCCCAGCATTTT.

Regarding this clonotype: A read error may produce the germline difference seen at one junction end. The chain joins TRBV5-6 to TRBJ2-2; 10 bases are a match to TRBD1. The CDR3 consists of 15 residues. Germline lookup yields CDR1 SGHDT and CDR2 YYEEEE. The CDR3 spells CASSYGQGDTWELFF. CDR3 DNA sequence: TGTGCCAGCAGCTACGGACAGGGGGACACCTGGGAGCTGTTTTTT. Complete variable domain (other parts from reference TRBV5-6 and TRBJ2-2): DAGVTQSPTHLIKTRGQQVTLRCSPKSGHDTVSWYQQALGQGPQFIFQYYEEEERQRGNFPDRFSGHQFPNYSSELNVNALLLGDSALYLCASSYGQGDTWELFFGEGSRLTVL.

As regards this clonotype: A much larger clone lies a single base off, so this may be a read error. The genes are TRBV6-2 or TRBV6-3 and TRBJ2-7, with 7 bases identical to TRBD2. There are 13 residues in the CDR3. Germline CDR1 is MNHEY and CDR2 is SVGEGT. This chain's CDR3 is CTSGTGNSYEQYF. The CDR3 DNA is TGTACCAGCGGGACCGGGAATTCCTACGAGCAGTACTTC.

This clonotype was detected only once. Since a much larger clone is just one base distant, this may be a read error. The CDR3 DNA reads TGCGCCAGCAGCTCTACACAGAGACCCTCTGAAACTTTCTTT. This codes for CASSSTQRPSETFF. V and J are TRBV5-1 and TRBJ1-1, with D uncertain. The germline gives CDR1 SGHRS, CDR2 YFSETQ. The CDR3 extends over 14 amino acids.

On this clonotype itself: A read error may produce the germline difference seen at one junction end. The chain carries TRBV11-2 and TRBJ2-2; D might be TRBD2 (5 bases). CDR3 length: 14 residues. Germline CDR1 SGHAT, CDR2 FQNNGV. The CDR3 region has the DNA TGTGCCAGCAGCTTAGATCAGGCGACCGGGGATCTGTTTTTT. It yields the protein CASSLDQATGDLFF.

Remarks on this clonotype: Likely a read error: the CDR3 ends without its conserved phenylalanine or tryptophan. The CDR3 nucleotides are TGCAGCGCCCCGGAACAGGGCGTTAATGAGCAGTTCTTA. The encoded protein is CSAPEQGVNEQFL. This chain links TRBV29-1 with TRBJ2-1, with D tentatively TRBD1 (6 bases). This CDR3 is 13 amino acids long. Germline CDR1 and CDR2: SQVTM and ANQGSEA. The V gene lost 7 bases and the J gene lost 7 bases, with 17 bases spanning the gap.

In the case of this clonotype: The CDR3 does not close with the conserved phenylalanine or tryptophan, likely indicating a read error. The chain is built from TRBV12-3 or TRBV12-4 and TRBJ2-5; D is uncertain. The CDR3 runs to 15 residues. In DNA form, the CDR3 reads TGTGCCAGTAGTTTAGGAGACACTCCCCAAGAGACCCAGTACGTC. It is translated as CASSLGDTPQETQYV.

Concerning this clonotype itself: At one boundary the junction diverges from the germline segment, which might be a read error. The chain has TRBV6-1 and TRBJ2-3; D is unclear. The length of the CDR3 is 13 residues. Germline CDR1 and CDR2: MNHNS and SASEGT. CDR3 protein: CAGSIGPTDTQYF. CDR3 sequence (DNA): TGTGCCGGCAGTATTGGACCGACAGATACGCAGTATTTT.

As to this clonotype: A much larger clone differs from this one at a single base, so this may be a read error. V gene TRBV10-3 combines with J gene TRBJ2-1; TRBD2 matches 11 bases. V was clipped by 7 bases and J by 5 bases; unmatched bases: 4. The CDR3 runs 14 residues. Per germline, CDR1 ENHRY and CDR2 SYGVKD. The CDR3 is CAIKTGLADNEQFF. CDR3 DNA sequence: TGTGCCATCAAGACGGGACTAGCGGACAATGAGCAGTTCTTC.

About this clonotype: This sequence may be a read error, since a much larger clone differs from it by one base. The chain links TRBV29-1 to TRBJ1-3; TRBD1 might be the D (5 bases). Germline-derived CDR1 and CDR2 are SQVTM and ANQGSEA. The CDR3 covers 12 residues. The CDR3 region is CSVSTDGSTIYF. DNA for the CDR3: TGCAGCGTCTCGACAGATGGAAGCACCATATATTTT.

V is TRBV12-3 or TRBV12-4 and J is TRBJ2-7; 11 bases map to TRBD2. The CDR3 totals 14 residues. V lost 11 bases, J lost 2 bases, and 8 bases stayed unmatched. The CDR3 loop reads CAFRGTSGTYEQYF. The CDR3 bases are TGTGCCTTTAGAGGGACTAGCGGTACCTACGAGCAGTACTTC.

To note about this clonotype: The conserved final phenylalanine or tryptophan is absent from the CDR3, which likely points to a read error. The CDR3 sequence: CAWSGSRAYEQYS. CDR3 DNA sequence: TGTGCCTGGAGTGGAAGCAGGGCCTACGAGCAGTACTCC. The chain is built from TRBV30 and TRBJ2-7; perhaps TRBD1 as D (5 bases). The germline V gene encodes CDR1 GTSNPN and CDR2 SVGIG (reference sequence). Trimming pared 1 base from V and 2 bases from J, leaving 9 bases between. CDR3 length equals 13 residues.

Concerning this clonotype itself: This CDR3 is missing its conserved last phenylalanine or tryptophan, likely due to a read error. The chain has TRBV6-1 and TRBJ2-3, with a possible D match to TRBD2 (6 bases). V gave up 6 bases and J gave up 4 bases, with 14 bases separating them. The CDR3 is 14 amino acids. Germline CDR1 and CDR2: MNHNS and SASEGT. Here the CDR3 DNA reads TGTGCCAGCAGCCAAGCGGGTGGGTCAGATACGCAGTATTCT. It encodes CASSQAGGSDTQYS.